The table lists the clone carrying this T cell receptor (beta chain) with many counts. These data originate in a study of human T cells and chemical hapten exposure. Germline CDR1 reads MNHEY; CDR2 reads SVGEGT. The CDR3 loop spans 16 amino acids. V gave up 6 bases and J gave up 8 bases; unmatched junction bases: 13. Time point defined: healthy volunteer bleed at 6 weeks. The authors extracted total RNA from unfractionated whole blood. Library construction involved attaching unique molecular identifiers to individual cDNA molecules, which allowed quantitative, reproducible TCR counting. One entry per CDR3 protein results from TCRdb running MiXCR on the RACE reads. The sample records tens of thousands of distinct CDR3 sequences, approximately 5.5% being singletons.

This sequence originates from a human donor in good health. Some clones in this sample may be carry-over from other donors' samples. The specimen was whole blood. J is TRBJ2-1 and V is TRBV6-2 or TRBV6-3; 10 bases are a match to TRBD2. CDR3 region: CASRDLRSGGADEQFF. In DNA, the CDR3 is TGTGCCAGCAGAGACCTGAGGAGCGGGGGGGCAGATGAGCAGTTCTTC.